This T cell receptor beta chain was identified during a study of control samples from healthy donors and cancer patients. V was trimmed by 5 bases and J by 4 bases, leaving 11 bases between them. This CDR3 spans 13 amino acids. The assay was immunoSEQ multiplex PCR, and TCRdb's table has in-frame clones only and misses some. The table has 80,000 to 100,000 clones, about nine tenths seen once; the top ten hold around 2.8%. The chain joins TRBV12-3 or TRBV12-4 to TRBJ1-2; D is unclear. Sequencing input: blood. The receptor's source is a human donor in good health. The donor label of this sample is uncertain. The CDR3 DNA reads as TGTGCCAGCAGTCCTAGGATTCTCTATGGCTACACCTTC. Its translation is CASSPRILYGYTF.